The entry below gives a single T cell receptor beta chain sequence along with its context. This specimen belongs to a study of blood T cell repertoires in COVID-19. CDR3 length: 16 residues. V dropped 1 base and J dropped 4; count of bases not matched to a gene: 10. The germline V gene has CDR1 SQVTM and CDR2 ANQGSEA. Method: immunoSEQ multiplex PCR; TCRdb's copy keeps in-frame clones and lacks some. The sample has 250,000 to 350,000 clones, around 90% seen once; the top ten hold over 5.5%. The chain carries TRBV29-1 and TRBJ2-3; 8 nucleotides align to TRBD1. This receptor was taken from a woman between 50 and 59 years old with COVID-19, enrolled during active disease. Sample: peripheral blood. The CDR3 DNA reads TGCAGCGTTGAAGGCGAAACAGGGGGAGCGGCAGATACGCAGTATTTT. Encoded protein: CSVEGETGGAADTQYF.